What follows is one T cell receptor beta chain and its context. This entry comes from a study of blood T cell repertoires in COVID-19. Study-wide context: Sites across the United States, Italy and Spain contributed samples from acute and convalescent COVID-19.

Measured with immunoSEQ multiplex PCR; TCRdb has only the in-frame clones, and not every one. The sample has some 190,000 clones, roughly 80% seen once. V lost 4 bases and J lost 1, with 13 bases in between. The germline V gene encodes CDR1 MNHNY and CDR2 SVGAGI (reference sequence). This CDR3 is 16 amino acids long. The clonotype was recovered from a man aged 55 to 70 with acute or convalescent COVID-19. The sample comprised peripheral blood. This chain connects TRBV6-6 to TRBJ2-2; unclear D gene. The CDR3 bases are TGTGCCAGCAGTTCAAGGCAACAGTTGAACACCGGGGAGCTGTTTTTT. It translates to CASSSRQQLNTGELFF.